This T cell receptor (beta chain) is from a study of T cell repertoires in cytomegalovirus infection. Each CDR3 protein is one row after TCRdb ran MiXCR on the reads. The table has more than 650,000 distinct CDR3 sequences, less than 40% seen once. Germline CDR1 is MDHEN and CDR2 is SYDVKM. Trimming removed 3 bases from V and 7 bases from J, with 18 bases in between. The CDR3 is made up of 15 amino acids. This clonotype was found a few times. The chain combines TRBV28 with TRBJ2-5; D ambiguous. Source material: PBMCs. The sequence came from a human donor in good health (CMV status not recorded). Some clones in this sample may be carry-over from other donors' samples. CDR3 in DNA: TGTGCCAGCAGTTTCGGGCAGTTTTCCCCCCGGACCCAGTACTTC. It encodes CASSFGQFSPRTQYF.